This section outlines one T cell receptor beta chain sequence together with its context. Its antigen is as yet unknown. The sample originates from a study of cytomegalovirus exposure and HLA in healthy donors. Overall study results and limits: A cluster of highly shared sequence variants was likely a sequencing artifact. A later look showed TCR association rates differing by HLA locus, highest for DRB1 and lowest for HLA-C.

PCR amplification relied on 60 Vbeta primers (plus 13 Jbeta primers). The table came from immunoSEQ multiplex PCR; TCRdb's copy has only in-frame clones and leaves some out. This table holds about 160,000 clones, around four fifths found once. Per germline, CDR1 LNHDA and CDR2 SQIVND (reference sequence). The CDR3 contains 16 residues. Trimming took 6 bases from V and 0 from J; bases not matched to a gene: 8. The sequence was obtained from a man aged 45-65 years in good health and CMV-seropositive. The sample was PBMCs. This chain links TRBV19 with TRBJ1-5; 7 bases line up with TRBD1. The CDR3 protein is CASRVQGYGSNQPQHF. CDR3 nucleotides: TGTGCCAGTAGGGTACAGGGGTATGGTAGCAATCAGCCCCAGCATTTT.